A selection of T cell receptor beta chains follows, all from one sample in a study of CD8+CD57+ T cells in acquired aplastic anemia. MiXCR was run by TCRdb on the reads, yielding one entry per CDR3 protein. The sample carries hundreds of thousands of distinct CDR3 sequences, about 70% recorded once. What was sequenced was sorted CD4+, CD8+, or CD8+CD57+ T cells (not recorded which) from PBMCs. The receptors originated from a human donor in good health, serving as a control. CDR3s include the opening cysteine and the closing phenylalanine or tryptophan. The order of the fields is D gene, clone size, J gene, V gene, CDR3 DNA, CDR3 protein. The D gene is left open where the match is weak. Clone size is stated in some rows and not others, as once, few, many or a class when expanded.

NA,many,TRBJ1-3,TRBV6-5,TGTGCCAGCAGTAGGGGGGGGACGGGAAACACCATATATTTT,CASSRGGTGNTIYF
NA,NA,TRBJ1-1,TRBV29-1,NA,CSVDRGENIQYFGASSYGVTEAFF
NA,few,TRBJ1-4,TRBV19,TGTGCCAGTAGTATAAACAGGGCCACTAATGAAAGACTGTTTTTT,CASSINRATNERLFF
NA,NA,TRBJ2-5,TRBV9,TGTGCCAGCAGCGTGGGGCCTGGGGCAGGAGAGACCCAGTACTTC,CASSVGPGAGETQYF
TRBD2,many,TRBJ2-2,TRBV9,TGTGCCAGCAGCGTAACTAGCGGGGGGGCCGAAACCGGGGAGCTGTTTTTT,CASSVTSGGAETGELFF
NA,NA,TRBJ1-1,TRBV2,TGTGCCAGTAGCGGGGGCGCGGGCATCACTGAAGCTTTCTTT,CASSGGAGITEAFF
TRBD2,many,TRBJ2-5,TRBV9,TGTGCCAGCAGCGGGGAGCGGGGGGGCCCCGAGACCCAGTACTTC,CASSGERGGPETQYF
NA,many,TRBJ2-5,TRBV7-9,TGTGCCAGCAGCTTATTAGGAGAGACCCAGTACTTC,CASSLLGETQYF
NA,NA,TRBJ1-1,TRBV5-1,TGCGCCAGCAGCTTGATTCGTGGGACGAACACTGAAGCTTTCTTT,CASSLIRGTNTEAFF
TRBD1,NA,TRBJ2-7,TRBV19,TGTGCCTGGAGCGCGGACAGGGGGCCCGAGCAGTACTTC,CAWSADRGPEQYF
NA,NA,TRBJ2-7,TRBV9,TGTGCCAGCAGCCGTGGGGCCAGCGTCTACGAGCAGTACTTC,CASSRGASVYEQYF
NA,few,TRBJ1-1,TRBV24-1,TGTGCCACCAGTGATAGACCGCTCGGTGAAGCTTTCTTT,CATSDRPLGEAFF
NA,many,TRBJ1-1,TRBV19,TGTGCCAGTACCCTGGGGCAGATGGGTGAAGCTTTCTTT,CASTLGQMGEAFF
TRBD1,many,TRBJ1-2,TRBV9,TGTGCCAGCAGCGCTCGCTTCAACAGGGGAGGCTACACCTTC,CASSARFNRGGYTF
TRBD1,many,TRBJ1-2,TRBV6-2/TRBV6-3,TGTGCCAGCAGTTACAGGGGGCGCACCGGAAACTATGGCTACACCTTC,CASSYRGRTGNYGYTF
NA,NA,TRBJ1-1,TRBV6-6,TGTGCCAGCAGTAAAGATGTGAACACTGAAGCTTTCTTT,CASSKDVNTEAFF
TRBD2,NA,TRBJ2-7,TRBV3-1,TGTGCCAGCAGCCACGGACTAGCGGGAGTCTACGAGCAGTACTTC,CASSHGLAGVYEQYF
NA,many,TRBJ2-7,TRBV4-2,TGTGCCAGCAGCCAAGAGGCTGTAGGGGACGACGAGCAGTACTTC,CASSQEAVGDDEQYF
TRBD2,few,TRBJ2-7,TRBV6-1,TGTGCCAGCAGGTCCGGACTAGCGGGGGGCCTACTCTACGAGCGGTACTTC,CASRSGLAGGLLYERYF
TRBD1,NA,TRBJ2-7,TRBV2,TGTGCCAGCAGGTGGGACAGCTACTACAATGAGCAGTACTTC,CASRWDSYYNEQYF
NA,NA,TRBJ1-5,TRBV7-8,TGTGCCAGCAAGGCAAACAGAAATAACAATCAGCCCAAGCATTTT,CASKANRNNNQPKHF
NA,NA,TRBJ1-1,TRBV13,TGTGCCAGCAGCTTAGACGCCCGGGGAGGAACTGAAGCTTTCTTT,CASSLDARGGTEAFF
TRBD1,NA,TRBJ1-1,TRBV6-4,TGTGCCATCAGACAGGGAGGGTCTGAAGCTTTCTTT,CAIRQGGSEAFF
TRBD2,NA,TRBJ2-3,TRBV11-2,TGTGCCAGCAGCAAACTAGCGGGGGCGTGGAATGAGCAGTATTTT,CASSKLAGAWNEQYF
NA,many,TRBJ2-5,TRBV12-3/TRBV12-4,TGTGCCAGCACCGCGCCGTTGATGAGGGAGACCCAGTACTTC,CASTAPLMRETQYF
NA,NA,TRBJ2-7,TRBV7-2,TGTGCCAGCAGCTTAGTAGCTTCCCCCTACGACCAGTACTACTTC,CASSLVASPYDQYYF
NA,NA,TRBJ1-1,TRBV9,TGTGCCAGCAGTTTAGCTGTGGGGCGGGCTCAAGTCTTCTTT,CASSLAVGRAQVFF